Listed here are 2 T cell receptor beta chains from one sample, sequenced in a study of blood T cells in healthy people across ages. The authors ran a second PCR of about 6 to 11 cycles using a sample-barcoded 5' primer and a J-beta primer mix. TCRdb reanalysed the 5' RACE reads using MiXCR and keeps one entry per CDR3 protein. The table has 1.5 million to 2 million distinct CDR3 sequences, about 39% seen once. Sequenced input: blood. These receptors came from a human donor in good health.

This chain uses TRBV9 with TRBJ2-3, with a possible D match to TRBD2 (6 bases). The CDR3 is 15 amino acids. V was clipped by 0 bases and J by 0 bases, with 8 bases between them. Germline loops: CDR1 SGDLS, CDR2 YYNGEE. CDR3 amino acids: CASSVAGTSTDTQYF. The CDR3 nucleotides are TGTGCCAGCAGCGTAGCCGGGACTAGCACAGATACGCAGTATTTT.

CDR3 sequence: CASSRVGTQNTEAFF. CDR3 coding DNA: TGTGCCAGCAGCAGGGTTGGGACACAGAACACTGAAGCTTTCTTT. The chain employs TRBV11-2 and TRBJ1-1; possibly TRBD1 for D (6 bases). Between the trimmed V and J ends, which lost 5 bases and 1 base, there was a span of 14 bases. Per germline, CDR1 SGHAT and CDR2 FQNNGV. The CDR3 extends over 15 amino acids.